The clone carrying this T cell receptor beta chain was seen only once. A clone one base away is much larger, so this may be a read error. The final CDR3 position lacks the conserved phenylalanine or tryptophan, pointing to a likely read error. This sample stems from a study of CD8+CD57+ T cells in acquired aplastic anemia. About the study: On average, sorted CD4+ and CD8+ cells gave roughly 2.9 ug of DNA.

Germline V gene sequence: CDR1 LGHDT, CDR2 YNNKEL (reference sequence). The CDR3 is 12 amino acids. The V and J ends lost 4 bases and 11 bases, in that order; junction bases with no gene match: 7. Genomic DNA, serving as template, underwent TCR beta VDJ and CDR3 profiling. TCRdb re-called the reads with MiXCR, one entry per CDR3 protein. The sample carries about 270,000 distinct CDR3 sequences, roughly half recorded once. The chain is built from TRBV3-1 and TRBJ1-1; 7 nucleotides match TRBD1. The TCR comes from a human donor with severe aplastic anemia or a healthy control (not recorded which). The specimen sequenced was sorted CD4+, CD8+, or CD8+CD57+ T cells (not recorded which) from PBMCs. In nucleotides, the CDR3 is TGTGCCAGCAGCCGACGGGACAGCCGGGCTTTCCTT. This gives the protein CASSRRDSRAFL.